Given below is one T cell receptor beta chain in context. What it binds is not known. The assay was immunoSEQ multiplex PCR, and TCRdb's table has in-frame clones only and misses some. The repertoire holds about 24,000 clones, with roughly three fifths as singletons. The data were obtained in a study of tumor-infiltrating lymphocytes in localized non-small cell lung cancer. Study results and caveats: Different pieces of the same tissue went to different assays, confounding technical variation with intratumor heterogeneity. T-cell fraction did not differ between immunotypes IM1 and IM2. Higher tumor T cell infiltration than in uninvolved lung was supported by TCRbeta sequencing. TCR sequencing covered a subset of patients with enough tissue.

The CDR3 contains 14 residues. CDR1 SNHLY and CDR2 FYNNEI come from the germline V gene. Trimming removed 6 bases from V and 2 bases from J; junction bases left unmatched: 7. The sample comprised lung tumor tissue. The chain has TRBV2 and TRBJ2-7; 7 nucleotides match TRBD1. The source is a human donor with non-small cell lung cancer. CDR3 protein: CASSFGTAPYEQYF. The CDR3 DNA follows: TGTGCCAGCAGCTTCGGGACAGCACCCTACGAGCAGTACTTC.